This paragraph reports one T cell receptor (beta chain). Its antigen is as yet unknown. In the same sample, other DNA sequences code for this CDR3. This table comes from immunoSEQ multiplex PCR, and its TCRdb copy is limited to in-frame clones, with some not included. Counted here are some 62,000 clones, around four fifths occurring once; the ten biggest clones make up under 4.5%. The time point here: week 47, end of study. Topical imiquimod accompanied each vaccine dose, which consisted of 300 ug of mutant IDH1 20-mer peptide. This entry is derived from a study of a mutant IDH1 vaccine in newly diagnosed glioma. Study at large: Vaccines were first given 4-6 weeks after radiotherapy alone, or with temozolomide cycles. Patients were pretreated with radiotherapy, temozolomide, or both, mostly both.

This CDR3 has 13 amino acids. V dropped 7 bases and J dropped 8 bases, with 17 bases sitting between them. Germline V gene data show CDR1 as LNHDA and CDR2 as SQIVND (reference sequence). This specimen was PBMCs, taken from a glioma patient whose treatment included an IDH1 peptide vaccine. This clonotype was obtained from a man aged 25-40 years with glioma. This chain uses TRBV19 with TRBJ1-2, with D maybe TRBD1 (5 bases). The CDR3 region is CASTNFRGSGYTF. CDR3 DNA sequence: TGTGCCAGTACCAATTTTCGGGGCTCCGGCTACACCTTC.